This T cell receptor (beta chain) was observed in a study of response to subunit inactivated influenza vaccine. TCRdb analysed the RT-PCR reads with MiXCR anew, one entry per CDR3 protein. The profile covers hundreds of thousands of distinct CDR3 sequences, with approximately 11% appearing a single time and 10% to 15% taken by the ten largest. V trimming: 5 bases; J trimming: 5 bases; junction bases outside the gene matches: 7. In germline, CDR1 is WNHNN, CDR2 SYGVQD (reference sequence). The CDR3 length is 14 residues. The material was PBMCs from blood, obtained 40 to 50 days after vaccination. The V and J genes are TRBV10-1 and TRBJ1-1; 8 bases align to TRBD1. This TCR derives from a man over 45 who received an inactivated influenza vaccine. The CDR3 bases are TGCGCCAGCAGTCTGACAGGGGTTGGAACTGAAGCTTTCTTT. This sequence encodes CASSLTGVGTEAFF.